A single T cell receptor beta chain is shown here with its context. No cognate antigen has been identified for it. No qualities accompany the bases; no much larger clone lies one base away. TCRbeta CDR3 regions were amplified from genomic DNA using the immunoSEQ Assay, a bias-controlled multiplex PCR. Under the source paper's analysis protocol: Within the assay, amplification of reference gene primers was used to estimate how many nucleated cells each sample contained. Sequence reads were collapsed and filtered to measure the absolute abundance of every unique TCRbeta CDR3 rearrangement. For each sample, productive Simpson clonality was calculated as the square root of Simpson's diversity index over productive rearrangements. Drawn from immuneACCESS, this table holds only the in-frame rearrangements with V and J called that TCRdb kept. Clones are partly lost; checked studies trace under half to an unresolved V gene and leave the rest unexplained. The V and J calls and clone size are taken from that table; D and trimming were inferred from the DNA. The sample table shows about 220,000 clones, and 70% to 90% are seen once. The ten biggest clones cover around 3% of the sample.

This entry is derived from a study of blood T cell repertoires in COVID-19 (dated by TCRdb to the early 2020s). Regarding the complete study: Collaborator samples came from the United States, Italy and Spain and covered acute and convalescent phases of COVID-19. The material from the prospective study consisted of cDNA or gDNA derived from T cells, B-cell-depleted T cells, or PBMCs. Deeply sampled blood TCRbeta repertoires from subjects exposed to, actively infected with, or recovered from COVID-19 were included in the dataset. The repertoires were made available in a free public database intended to serve as a resource for research on the immune response to SARS-CoV-2. Samples came from the ongoing ImmuneRACE study (first 160 participants) plus 1,254 subjects from 6 global collaborators. A de-identified subject ID, COVID-19 status, age in years and sex were almost always included in the sample metadata. HLA class I and class II types, where available, came from metadata supplied by the sample provider rather than from assay-based typing. The study at large found these results: The amount of clinical and demographic metadata varied by source and participant and was provided uncurated.

From cysteine to phenylalanine, the CDR3 is 15 amino acids long. Only the CDR3 part of the read is kept: 45 bases, read in frame from the first base. From the germline V gene (reference sequence), CDR1 is LNHDA and CDR2 is SQIVND. V ends up 7 bases short and J 10 bases short, with an unmatched junction base count of 10. Another Seattle source contributed samples from volunteer blood donors who had recovered from COVID-19. The collaborating institutions used their own protocols to collect whole blood in K2EDTA tubes. Collaborator samples were shipped for TCRbeta analysis as frozen whole blood, isolated PBMCs, or DNA extracted from either sample type.

This chain joins TRBV19 to TRBJ1-6; 10 middle bases align to TRBD1. This receptor was obtained from a middle-aged man who had recovered from COVID-19. Input material: peripheral blood. The CDR3 is CASTRRDRGISPLHF. At the DNA level, the sequence is TGTGCCAGTACACGTCGGGACAGGGGAATCTCACCCCTCCACTTT.